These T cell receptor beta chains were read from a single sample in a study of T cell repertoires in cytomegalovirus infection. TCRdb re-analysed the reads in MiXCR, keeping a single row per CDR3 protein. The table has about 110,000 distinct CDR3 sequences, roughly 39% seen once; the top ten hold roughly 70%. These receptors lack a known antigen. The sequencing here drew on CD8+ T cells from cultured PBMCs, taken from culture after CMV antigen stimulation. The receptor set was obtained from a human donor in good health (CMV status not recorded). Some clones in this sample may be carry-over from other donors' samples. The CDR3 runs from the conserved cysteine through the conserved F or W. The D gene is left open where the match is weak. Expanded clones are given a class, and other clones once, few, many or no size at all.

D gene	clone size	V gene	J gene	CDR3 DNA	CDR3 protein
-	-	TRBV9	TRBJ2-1	TGTGCCAGCAGCAAGGACTCCCCCTACAATGAGCAGTTCTTC	CASSKDSPYNEQFF
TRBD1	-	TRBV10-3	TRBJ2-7	TGTGCCATCAGTGCACAACCGGGACAGGGAGGCTACGAGCAGTACTTC	CAISAQPGQGGYEQYF
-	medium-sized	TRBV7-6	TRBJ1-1	TGTGCCAGCAGCTTAGGGCAGCACACTGAAGCTTTCTTT	CASSLGQHTEAFF
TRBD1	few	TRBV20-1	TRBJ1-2	TGCAGTGCTAGAGACCGACAGGGGGCTAACTATGGCTACACCTTC	CSARDRQGANYGYTF
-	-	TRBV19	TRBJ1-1	TGTGCCAGTAGTACGGGCAACGCTGAAGCTTTCTTT	CASSTGNAEAFF
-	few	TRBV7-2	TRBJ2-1	TGTGCCAGCAGCTTAGAAGGCGACTCCTACAATGAGCAGTTCTTC	CASSLEGDSYNEQFF
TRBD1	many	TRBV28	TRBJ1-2	TGTGCCAGCAGTGGCCGGGACAGTTTCCTCTATGGCTACACCTTC	CASSGRDSFLYGYTF
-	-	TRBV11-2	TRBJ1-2	TGTGCCAGCAGCCTCCCCTCCGGACAGAAGAACTATGGCTACACCTTC	CASSLPSGQKNYGYTF
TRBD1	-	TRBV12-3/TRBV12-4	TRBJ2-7	TGTGCCAGCACCCTGGACAGGAGAGGTTACGAGCAGTACTTC	CASTLDRRGYEQYF
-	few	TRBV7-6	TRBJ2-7	TGTGCCAGCAGCTTATCGCGGTTCTACGAGCAGTACTTC	CASSLSRFYEQYF
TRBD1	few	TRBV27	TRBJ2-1	TGTGCCAGCAGTCCGGGACAGGTTTGGACCTACAATGAGCAGTTCTTC	CASSPGQVWTYNEQFF
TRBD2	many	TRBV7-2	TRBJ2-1	TGTGCCAGCAGCTTAGGGAGCGGGGGATCCTACAATGAGCAGTTCTTC	CASSLGSGGSYNEQFF
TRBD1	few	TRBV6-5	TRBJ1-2	TGTGCCAGCAGTTTGGGACAGACATATGGCTACACCTTC	CASSLGQTYGYTF
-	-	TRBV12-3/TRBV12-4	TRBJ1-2	TGTGCCAGCAGTTCAAGGGGATCCATTGGTGGCTACACCTTC	CASSSRGSIGGYTF
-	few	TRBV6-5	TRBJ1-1	TGTGCCAGCAGTTACATTGACCCGGCGGCTGAAGCTTTCTTT	CASSYIDPAAEAFF
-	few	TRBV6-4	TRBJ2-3	TGTGCCAGCAGTGCGTCACTTGGCACAGATACGCAGTATTTT	CASSASLGTDTQYF
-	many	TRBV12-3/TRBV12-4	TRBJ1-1	TGTGCCAGCAGTCCCTGGGCAGATGAAGCTTTCTTT	CASSPWADEAFF
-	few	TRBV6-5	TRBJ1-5	TGTGCCAGCAGACGACAGGCTTGGGGCAATCAGCCCCAGCATTTT	CASRRQAWGNQPQHF
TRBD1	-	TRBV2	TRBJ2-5	TGTGCCAGCAGTGAAGCGCTTAGGGGGCCCCAAGAGACCCAGTACTTC	CASSEALRGPQETQYF
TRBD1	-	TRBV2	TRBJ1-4	TGTGCCAGCAGCGCGGGACAGGGGACAACTAATGAAAAACTGTTTTTT	CASSAGQGTTNEKLFF
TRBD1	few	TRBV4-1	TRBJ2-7	TGCGCCAGCAGCCAAGGCCCGGACAGGGCAACCTACGAGCAGTACTTC	CASSQGPDRATYEQYF
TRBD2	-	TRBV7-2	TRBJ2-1	TGTGCCAGCAGCTTAAAGGTAGCGGGGGGGCCATACAATGAGCAGTTCTTC	CASSLKVAGGPYNEQFF
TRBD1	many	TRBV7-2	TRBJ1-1	TGTGCCAGCAGCCTGGACAGGGGAACTGAAGCTTTCTTT	CASSLDRGTEAFF
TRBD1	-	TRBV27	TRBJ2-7	TGTGCCAGCAGTTTATGGCAGGGGGCGGATGAGCAGTACTTC	CASSLWQGADEQYF
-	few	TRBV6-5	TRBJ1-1	TGTGCCAGCAGCTTAGTAGGGCCCACTGAAGCTTTCTTT	CASSLVGPTEAFF
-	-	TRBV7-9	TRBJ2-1	TGTGCCAGCAGTTCCCACCTTGGGGGGTTGGATGAGCAGTTCTTC	CASSSHLGGLDEQFF
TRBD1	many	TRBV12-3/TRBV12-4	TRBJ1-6	TGTGCCAGCACCCCGGGATGGCGACAGGGGAATTCACCCCTCCACTTT	CASTPGWRQGNSPLHF
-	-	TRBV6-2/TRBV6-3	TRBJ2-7	TGTGCCAGCAGTACTTACCTCCTTGGGCGGGCGCCTTCCTACGAGCAGTACTTC	CASSTYLLGRAPSYEQYF
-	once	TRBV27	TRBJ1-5	TGTGCCAGCAGGCGTGGTCATAATCAGCCCCAGCATTTT	CASRRGHNQPQHF
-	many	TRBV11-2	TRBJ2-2	TGTGCCAGCAGCTTCCCTTTAGAGGGGGCGAACACCGGGGAGCTGTTTTTT	CASSFPLEGANTGELFF
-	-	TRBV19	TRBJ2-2	TGTGCCAGTAGCCCGGGGGGCGCCGGGGAGCTGTTTTTT	CASSPGGAGELFF
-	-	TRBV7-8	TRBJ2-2	TGTGCGCAGGAGATAAACACCGGGGAGCTGTTTTTT	CAQEINTGELFF
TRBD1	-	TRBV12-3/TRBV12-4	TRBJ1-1	TGTGCCAGCAGTTTAGGCGTAGGGACAGTTGAAGCTTTCTTT	CASSLGVGTVEAFF